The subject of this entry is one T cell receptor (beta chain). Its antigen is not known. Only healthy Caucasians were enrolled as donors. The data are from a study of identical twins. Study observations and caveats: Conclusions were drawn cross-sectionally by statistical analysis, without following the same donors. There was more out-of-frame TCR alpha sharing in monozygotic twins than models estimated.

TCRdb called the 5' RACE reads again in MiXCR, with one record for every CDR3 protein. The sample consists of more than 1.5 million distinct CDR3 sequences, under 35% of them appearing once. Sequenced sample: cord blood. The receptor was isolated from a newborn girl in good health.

CDR3 sequence: CASSLATGIEGSEQFF. The CDR3 coding sequence is TGTGCCAGCAGCTTAGCCACAGGGATAGAAGGAAGCGAGCAGTTCTTC. The chain couples TRBV11-2 to TRBJ2-1; a possible D gene is TRBD1 (6 bases). CDR1 and CDR2 from the germline V gene are SGHAT and FQNNGV. With 1 base removed from V and 10 bases from J, the gap between germline ends came to 20 bases. The length of the CDR3 is 16 residues.